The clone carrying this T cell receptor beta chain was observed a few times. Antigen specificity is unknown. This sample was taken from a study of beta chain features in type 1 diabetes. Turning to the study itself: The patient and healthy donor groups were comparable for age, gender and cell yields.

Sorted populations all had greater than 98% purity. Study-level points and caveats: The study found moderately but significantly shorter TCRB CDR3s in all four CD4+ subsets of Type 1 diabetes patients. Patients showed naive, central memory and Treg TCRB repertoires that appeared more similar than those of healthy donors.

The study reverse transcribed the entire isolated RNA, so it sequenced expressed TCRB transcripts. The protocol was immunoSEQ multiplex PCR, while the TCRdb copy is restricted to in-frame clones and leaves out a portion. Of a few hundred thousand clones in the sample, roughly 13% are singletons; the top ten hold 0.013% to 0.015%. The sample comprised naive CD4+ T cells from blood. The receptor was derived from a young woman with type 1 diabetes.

The chain's CDR3 is CAWSAGTGFYEQYF. CDR3 bases: TGTGCCTGGAGCGCCGGGACAGGGTTCTACGAGCAGTACTTC. This chain joins TRBV30 and TRBJ2-7; 9 bases are shared with TRBD1. V shed 3 bases and J 3 bases; nucleotides not matched to a gene: 6. Germline values: CDR1 GTSNPN, CDR2 SVGIG (reference sequence). The CDR3 runs to 14 residues.